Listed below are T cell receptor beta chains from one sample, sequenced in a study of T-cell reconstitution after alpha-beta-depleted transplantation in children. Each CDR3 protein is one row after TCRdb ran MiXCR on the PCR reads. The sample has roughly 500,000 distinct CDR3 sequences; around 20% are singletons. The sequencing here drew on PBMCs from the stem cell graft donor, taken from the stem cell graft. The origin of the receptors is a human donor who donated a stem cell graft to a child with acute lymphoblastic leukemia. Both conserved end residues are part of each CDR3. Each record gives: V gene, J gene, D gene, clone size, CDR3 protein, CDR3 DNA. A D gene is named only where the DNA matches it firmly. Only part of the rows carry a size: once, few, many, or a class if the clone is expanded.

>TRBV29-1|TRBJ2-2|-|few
CSVHSNTGELFF
TGCAGCGTGCACTCGAACACCGGGGAGCTGTTTTTT
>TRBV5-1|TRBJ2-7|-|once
CASSLDWVGKEQYF
TGCGCCAGCAGCCTCGACTGGGTTGGGAAGGAGCAGTACTTC
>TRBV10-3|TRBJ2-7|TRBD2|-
CAISESRLADYEQYF
TGTGCCATCAGTGAGTCCCGACTAGCGGACTACGAGCAGTACTTC
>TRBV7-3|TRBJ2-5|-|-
CASSWGAHRQETQYF
TGTGCCAGCAGCTGGGGGGCTCACCGCCAAGAGACCCAGTACTTC
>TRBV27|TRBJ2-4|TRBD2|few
CASSGRAANIQYF
TGTGCCAGCAGCGGGAGGGCCGCGAACATTCAGTACTTC
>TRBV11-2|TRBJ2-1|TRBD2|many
CASSPGLAGPVAYNEQFF
TGTGCCAGCAGTCCGGGACTAGCGGGCCCGGTAGCCTACAATGAGCAGTTCTTC
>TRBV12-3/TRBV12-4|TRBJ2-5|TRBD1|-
CASSFPTGTGGEETQYF
TGTGCCAGCAGTTTCCCTACCGGGACAGGGGGCGAAGAGACCCAGTACTTC
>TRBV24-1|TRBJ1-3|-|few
CATATGNTIYF
TGTGCGACGGCGACTGGAAACACCATATATTTT
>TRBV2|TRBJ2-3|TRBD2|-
CASSRGLAASTDTQYF
TGTGCCAGCAGTCGGGGACTAGCGGCTAGCACAGATACGCAGTATTTT
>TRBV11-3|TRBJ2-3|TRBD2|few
CASSSGTSGSITNTQYF
TGTGCCAGCAGCTCCGGGACTAGCGGGAGCATTACAAATACGCAGTATTTT
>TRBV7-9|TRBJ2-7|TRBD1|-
CASSHGTATVQYF
TGTGCCAGCAGCCATGGGACAGCCACGGTGCAGTACTTC
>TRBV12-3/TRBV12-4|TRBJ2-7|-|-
CASTRSGVTYDQYF
TGTGCCAGCACTAGATCGGGGGTAACCTACGACCAGTACTTC
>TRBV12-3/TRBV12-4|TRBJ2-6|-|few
CASSPHGGAGANVLTF
TGTGCCAGCAGTCCCCATGGGGGCGCTGGGGCCAACGTCCTGACTTTC
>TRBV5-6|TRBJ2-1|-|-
CASSWGLYNEQFF
TGTGCCAGCAGCTGGGGACTTTACAATGAGCAGTTCTTC
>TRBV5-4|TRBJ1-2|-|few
CASRNSDGYTF
TGTGCCAGCAGGAACAGCGATGGCTACACCTTC
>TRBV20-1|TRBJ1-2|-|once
CSASDLDSTDPYGYTF
TGCAGTGCTTCCGACCTAGACTCGACAGACCCCTATGGCTACACCTTC
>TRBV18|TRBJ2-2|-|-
CASSPDYTGELFF
TGTGCCAGCTCGCCTGACTACACCGGGGAGCTGTTTTTT
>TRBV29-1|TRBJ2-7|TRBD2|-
CSVEATIGRAWEQYF
TGCAGCGTTGAAGCAACAATCGGGAGGGCCTGGGAGCAGTACTTC
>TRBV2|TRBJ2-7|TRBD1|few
CASLGTGYEQYF
TGTGCCTCTCTAGGGACAGGCTACGAGCAGTACTTC
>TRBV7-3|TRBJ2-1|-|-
CASSLNAMSSYNEQFF
TGTGCCAGCAGCTTAAACGCAATGAGCTCCTACAATGAGCAGTTCTTC
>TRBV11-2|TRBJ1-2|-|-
CASSQGLINYGYTF
TGTGCCAGCAGCCAGGGACTGATTAACTATGGCTACACCTTC
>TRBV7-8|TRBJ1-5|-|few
CASSLGGIYSNQPQHF
TGTGCCAGCAGCTTAGGTGGGATATATAGCAATCAGCCCCAGCATTTT
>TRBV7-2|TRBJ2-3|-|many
CASSLGVTARATDTQYF
TGTGCCAGCAGCTTAGGGGTGACCGCCCGGGCCACAGATACGCAGTATTTT
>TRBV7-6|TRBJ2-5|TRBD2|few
CASSPPTSGSQETQYF
TGTGCCAGCAGCCCCCCGACTAGCGGGAGCCAAGAGACCCAGTACTTC
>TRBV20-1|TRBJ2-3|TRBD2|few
CSARTGLAGGRSTDTQYF
TGCAGTGCTAGAACTGGACTAGCGGGAGGGCGTAGCACAGATACGCAGTATTTT
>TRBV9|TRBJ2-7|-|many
CASSPTGTLYEQYF
TGTGCCAGCAGTCCTACAGGGACACTCTACGAGCAGTACTTC
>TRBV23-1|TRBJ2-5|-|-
CASRPKIRGSKETQYF
TGCGCCAGCAGGCCTAAAATCCGGGGCAGCAAAGAGACCCAGTACTTC
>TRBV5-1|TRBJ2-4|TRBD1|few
CASSLPWDSQVIQYF
TGCGCCAGCAGCCTTCCTTGGGACAGTCAAGTCATTCAGTACTTC
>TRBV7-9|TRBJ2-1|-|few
CASSLEAGQRSYNEQFF
TGTGCCAGCAGCTTAGAAGCTGGACAGCGCTCCTACAATGAGCAGTTCTTC
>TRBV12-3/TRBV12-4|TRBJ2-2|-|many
CASSAGGDTGELFF
TGTGCCAGCAGCGCAGGAGGGGACACCGGGGAGCTGTTTTTT
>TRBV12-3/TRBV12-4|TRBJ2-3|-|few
CASRVAVTDTQYF
TGTGCCAGCAGGGTAGCGGTCACAGATACGCAGTATTTT
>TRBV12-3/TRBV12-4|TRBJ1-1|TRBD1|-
CASQGEMNTEAFF
TGTGCCAGCCAGGGGGAAATGAACACTGAAGCTTTCTTT
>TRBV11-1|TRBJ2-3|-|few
CASKIGWRGMTQYF
TGTGCCAGCAAAATCGGGTGGAGGGGGATGACGCAGTATTTT
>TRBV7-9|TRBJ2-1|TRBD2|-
CASSPPSGREYNEQFF
TGTGCCAGCAGCCCCCCTAGCGGGAGGGAATACAATGAGCAGTTCTTC
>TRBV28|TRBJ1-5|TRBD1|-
CASSPRGQGRYQPQHF
TGTGCCAGCAGTCCTCGGGGACAGGGGCGATATCAGCCCCAGCATTTT
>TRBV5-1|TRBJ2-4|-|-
CASSLQGTNRQYF
TGCGCCAGCAGCTTGCAGGGTACGAACAGGCAGTACTTC
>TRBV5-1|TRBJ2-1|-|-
CASSFSRDQQFF
TGCGCCAGCAGCTTTAGTCGAGACCAACAGTTCTTC